This T cell receptor (beta chain) is drawn from a study of neurological immune-mediated disorders. Notes on the study in general: No CDR3 amino acid sequences recurred among expanded clones across subjects, suggesting private repertoires in all groups.

The table lists this clonotype with a few counts. Its antigen remains unidentified. The CDR3 has 19 amino acids. V shed 0 bases and J shed 0 bases, with 24 bases lying between them. Germline assignment: CDR1 DFQATT and CDR2 SNEGSKA (reference sequence). The cDNA was generated through 5'RACE incorporating 10-nucleotide random UMIs. Each CDR3 protein is one row after TCRdb ran MiXCR on the 5' RACE reads. The sample has under 90,000 distinct CDR3 sequences, 10% seen once; the top ten hold under 2%. This clonotype originated in a man between 40 and 49 years old in good health. The material sequenced was PBMCs. The rearrangement links TRBV20-1 to TRBJ2-7, with D possibly TRBD1 on 6 matching bases. In nucleotides, the CDR3 is TGCAGTGCTAGAGAGCCAATACTTCCGGGACACGTGGACTCCTACGAGCAGTACTTC. Translated: CSAREPILPGHVDSYEQYF.